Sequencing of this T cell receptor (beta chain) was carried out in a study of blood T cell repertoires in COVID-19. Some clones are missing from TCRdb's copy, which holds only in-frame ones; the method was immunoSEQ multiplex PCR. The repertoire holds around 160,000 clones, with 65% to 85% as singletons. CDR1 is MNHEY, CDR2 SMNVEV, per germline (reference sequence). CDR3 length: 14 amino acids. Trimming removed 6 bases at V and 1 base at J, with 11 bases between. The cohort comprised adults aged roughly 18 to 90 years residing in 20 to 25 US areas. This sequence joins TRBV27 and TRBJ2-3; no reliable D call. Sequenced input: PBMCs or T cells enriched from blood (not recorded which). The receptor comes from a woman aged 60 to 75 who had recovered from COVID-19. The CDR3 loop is CASSPGWGTDTQYF. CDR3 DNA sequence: TGTGCCAGCAGCCCAGGTTGGGGCACAGATACGCAGTATTTT.